The 20 T cell receptor beta chains given below trace back to one sample, sequenced in a study of T cell responses to AZD1222 COVID-19 vaccine. Measured with immunoSEQ multiplex PCR; TCRdb has only the in-frame clones, and not every one. The sample lists some 190,000 clones, around nine tenths occurring once. Here the sequenced sample was peripheral blood, taken 28 days after the second AZD1222 dose. The receptors originated from an adult who received the AZD1222 COVID-19 vaccine.

The rearrangement uses TRBV28 and TRBJ1-5, with D perhaps TRBD1 (6 bases). The CDR3 is 13 amino acids. Germline CDR1 MDHEN, CDR2 SYDVKM. V lost 3 bases to trimming and J lost 8 bases, with 11 bases between them. CDR3 residues: CASSFGGLEPQHF. The DNA for the CDR3 is TGTGCCAGCAGTTTCGGGGGCTTGGAGCCCCAGCATTTT.

This chain uses TRBV2 with TRBJ1-4; 9 positions agree with TRBD1. Germline V lookup: CDR1 SNHLY, CDR2 FYNNEI. The V gene end was trimmed by 5 bases and the J gene end by 8 bases; junction bases not matched to a gene: 12. The CDR3 runs 16 residues. CDR3 amino acids: CASSTSLQGAGEKLFF. CDR3 nucleotides: TGTGCCAGCAGTACCAGCCTACAGGGGGCCGGGGAAAAACTGTTTTTT.

The count of this clone is one. The chain uses TRBV7-9 and TRBJ1-5; the match to TRBD1 covers 9 bases. CDR1 is SEHNR and CDR2 is FQNEAQ in the germline V gene (reference sequence). The CDR3 length is 15 residues. Trimming took 5 bases from V and 7 from J; bases not matched to a gene: 9. In nucleotides, the CDR3 is TGTGCCAGCAGCCGCTGGACAGGGGAGAGACAGCCCCAGCATTTT. Its translation: CASSRWTGERQPQHF.

The CDR3 spells CASSQVLGGPEAFF. The CDR3 DNA is TGTGCCAGCAGCCAAGTCCTTGGGGGGCCTGAAGCTTTCTTT. The chain joins TRBV3-1 (or the pseudogene TRBV3-2) to TRBJ1-1, with D perhaps TRBD1 (6 bases). Germline CDR1 and CDR2: LGHDT and YNNKEL (reference sequence). The CDR3 runs 14 residues. The V end was cut by 1 base, the J end by 6 bases, with 12 bases between.

V usage is TRBV9 and J usage is TRBJ2-3, with D possibly TRBD2 on 5 matching bases. In germline, CDR1 is SGDLS, CDR2 YYNGEE. V was clipped by 3 bases and J by 4 bases, with 15 bases between them. The CDR3 consists of 15 residues. The CDR3 nucleotides read TGTGCCAGCAGCGCCGGAGGACTCGGCGCAGATACGCAGTATTTT. Translation: CASSAGGLGADTQYF.

The chain joins TRBV15 to TRBJ1-3; D call uncertain. Trimming took 4 bases from V and 4 from J, leaving 8 bases between them. This CDR3 contains 13 residues. The germline V gene has CDR1 LNHNV and CDR2 YYDKDF (reference sequence). For the CDR3, the DNA is TGTGCCACCAGCACCGGGGAAGGAAACACCATATATTTT. It yields the protein CATSTGEGNTIYF.

The DNA of the CDR3 is TGTGCCAGCAGCTACCGGGACAGGGAGCCCACCTTC. Translated, it gives CASSYRDREPTF. The chain links TRBV11-3 to TRBJ1-2; 9 bases are a match to TRBD1. This CDR3 spans 12 amino acids. Germline assignment: CDR1 SGHNT and CDR2 YENEEA. V lost 4 bases and J lost 13; bases outside the gene matches: 7. The full variable domain, rest sourced from reference TRBV11-3 and TRBJ1-2, is EAGVVQSPRYKIIEKKQPVAFWCNPISGHNTLYWYLQNLGQGPELLIRYENEEAVDDSQLPKDRFSAERLKGVDSTLKIQPAELGDSAVYLCASSYRDREPTFGSGTRLTVV.

The chain employs TRBV6-5 and TRBJ1-2, with TRBD1 matching 9 bases. The CDR3 has 16 residues. V lost 2 bases, J lost 3 bases, and 7 bases stayed unmatched. In germline, CDR1 is MNHEY, CDR2 SVGAGI. The CDR3 spells CASSYDETGGYYGYTF. In DNA, the CDR3 is TGTGCCAGCAGTTACGATGAGACAGGGGGGTACTATGGCTACACCTTC.

J is TRBJ1-1 and V is TRBV18; D is uncertain. CDR1 and CDR2 from the germline V gene are KGHSH and LQKENI. This CDR3 comprises 14 residues. V was trimmed by 3 bases and J by 1 base, leaving 9 bases between them. CDR3 amino acids: CASSPPYWNTEAFF. DNA of the CDR3: TGTGCCAGCTCACCTCCTTATTGGAACACTGAAGCTTTCTTT.

This clone is a singleton in its sample. The chain recombines TRBV19 with TRBJ1-5; 7 bases are shared with TRBD1. The CDR3 runs to 14 residues. The J segment lost 6 bases and the V segment lost 3 bases, leaving 5 bases of the junction unmatched. Germline values: CDR1 LNHDA, CDR2 SQIVND (reference sequence). CDR3 sequence reads: CASSMEGAGQPQHF. CDR3 nucleotide sequence: TGTGCCAGTAGTATGGAGGGGGCAGGTCAGCCCCAGCATTTT.

This clone was found once. V and J are TRBV5-1 and TRBJ1-2; 7 bases agree with TRBD1. CDR3 size: 16 residues. V lost 0 bases, J lost 4 bases, and 9 bases stayed unmatched. Germline CDR1 SGHRS, CDR2 YFSETQ. In DNA, the CDR3 is TGCGCCAGCAGCTTGGATCCCCGGGACAGTTTCTATGGCTACACCTTC. Its translation is CASSLDPRDSFYGYTF.

This sequence joins TRBV12-3 or TRBV12-4 and TRBJ1-6; no definite D call. The CDR3 covers 12 residues. The V end lost 0 bases, the J end lost 9 bases, and 3 bases lay between the germline ends. In DNA form, the CDR3 reads TGTGCCAGCAGTTTAGCGGTTTCACCCCTCCACTTT. This gives the protein CASSLAVSPLHF.

The rearrangement links TRBV5-1 to TRBJ2-2; TRBD2 might be the D (6 bases). The CDR3 has 16 amino acids. Germline CDR1 SGHRS, CDR2 YFSETQ. Trimming left V 3 bases short and J 5 bases short, with 17 bases between. The CDR3 sequence is CASSWGEAIWTGELFF. CDR3 bases: TGCGCCAGCAGCTGGGGGGAGGCTATATGGACCGGGGAGCTGTTTTTT.

V is TRBV7-2 and J is TRBJ2-3; 8 bases are a match to TRBD2. The germline gives CDR1 SGHTA, CDR2 FQGNSA. J lost 3 bases, V lost 3 bases, and 8 bases had no gene match. CDR3 length: 16 residues. The CDR3 coding sequence is TGTGCCAGCAGCTTGCACCGCGGGGGGTCAACAGATACGCAGTATTTT. Translating gives CASSLHRGGSTDTQYF.

This clone was detected once. The chain uses TRBV18 and TRBJ2-7; tentatively, D is TRBD2 (6 bases). Trimming stripped 3 bases from V and 3 bases from J, with 12 bases between. Germline CDR1 is KGHSH and CDR2 is LQKENI. The CDR3 loop spans 14 amino acids. CDR3 sequence (DNA): TGTGCCAGCTCACCGGTTGCGGGACGCTACGAGCAGTACTTC. This translates into CASSPVAGRYEQYF.

The V and J genes are TRBV4-1 and TRBJ2-1; 9 nucleotides align to TRBD2. Trimming removed 3 bases from V and 8 bases from J; junction bases left unmatched: 11. This CDR3 contains 16 residues. CDR1 and CDR2 (germline): MGHRA, YSYEKL. The CDR3: CASSHIGRGGGDEQFF. The CDR3 bases are TGCGCCAGCAGCCATATAGGGCGGGGGGGTGGCGATGAGCAGTTCTTC.

The rearrangement links TRBV5-4 to TRBJ2-7; 9 bases align to TRBD1. Germline V gene lookup returns CDR1 SGHNT and CDR2 YYREEE (reference sequence). V was clipped by 10 bases and J by 2 bases; unmatched bases: 10. The CDR3 loop spans 14 amino acids. CDR3 DNA sequence: TGTGCCTACATAGGACAGGGGAGGGCCTACGAGCAGTACTTC. This sequence encodes CAYIGQGRAYEQYF.

V gene TRBV6-5 combines with J gene TRBJ2-2; D is tentatively TRBD1 or TRBD2 (5 bases each). The CDR3 extends over 15 amino acids. Germline CDR1 and CDR2: MNHEY and SVGAGI. Deletions cut 4 bases from V and 1 base from J, with 10 bases between. The CDR3 coding sequence is TGTGCCAGCAGTTCGGGTGGGGGGAACACCGGGGAGCTGTTTTTT. Translated: CASSSGGGNTGELFF.

DNA of the CDR3: TGTGCCAGCAGCCAGGACAGCTATAATTCACCCCTCCACTTT. It yields the protein CASSQDSYNSPLHF. V usage is TRBV28 and J usage is TRBJ1-6; tentative D call: TRBD1 (6 bases). The ends were cut back, 6 bases at V and 3 bases at J, with 9 bases in the middle. The length of the CDR3 is 14 residues. CDR1 and CDR2 (germline): MDHEN, SYDVKM.

The chain employs TRBV28 and TRBJ2-5; D uncertain. The CDR3 consists of 13 residues. Germline values: CDR1 MDHEN, CDR2 SYDVKM. Trimming removed 6 bases at V and 5 bases at J, with 13 bases between. The DNA for the CDR3 is TGTGCCAGCAGGCCAAGCGCTCGGGAGACCCAGTACTTC. Amino acids: CASRPSARETQYF.